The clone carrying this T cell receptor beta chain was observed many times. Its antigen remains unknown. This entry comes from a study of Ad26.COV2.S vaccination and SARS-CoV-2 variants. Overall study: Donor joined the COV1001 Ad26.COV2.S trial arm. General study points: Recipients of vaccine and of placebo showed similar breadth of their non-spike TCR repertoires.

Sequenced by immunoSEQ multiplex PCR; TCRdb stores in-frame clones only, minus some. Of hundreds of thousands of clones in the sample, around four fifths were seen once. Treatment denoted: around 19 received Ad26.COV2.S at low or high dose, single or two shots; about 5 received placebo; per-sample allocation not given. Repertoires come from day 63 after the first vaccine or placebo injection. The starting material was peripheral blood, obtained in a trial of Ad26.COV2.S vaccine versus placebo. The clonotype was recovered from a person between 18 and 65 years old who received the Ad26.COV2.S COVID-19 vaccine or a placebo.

The CDR3 here is CASSVRGSAQETQYF. In nucleotides, the CDR3 is TGTGCCAGCAGCGTCAGGGGGAGCGCCCAAGAGACCCAGTACTTC. The rearrangement links TRBV9 to TRBJ2-5, with TRBD1 matching over 7 bases. V trimming: 2 bases; J trimming: 1 base; junction bases outside the gene matches: 5. Germline V gene sequence: CDR1 SGDLS, CDR2 YYNGEE. The CDR3 consists of 15 residues.